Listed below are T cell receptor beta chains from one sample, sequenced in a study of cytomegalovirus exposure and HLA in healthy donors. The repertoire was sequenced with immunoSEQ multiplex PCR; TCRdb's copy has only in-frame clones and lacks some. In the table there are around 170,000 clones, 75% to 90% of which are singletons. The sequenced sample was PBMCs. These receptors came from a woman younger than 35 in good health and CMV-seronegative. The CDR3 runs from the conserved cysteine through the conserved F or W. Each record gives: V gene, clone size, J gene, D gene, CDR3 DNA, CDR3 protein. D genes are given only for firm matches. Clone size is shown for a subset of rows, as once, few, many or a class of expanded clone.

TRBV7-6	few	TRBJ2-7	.	TGTGCCAGCAGCCTAAGGCCTCTAGGGGGGGGGCTTTACGAGCAGTACTTC	CASSLRPLGGGLYEQYF
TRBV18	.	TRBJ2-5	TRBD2	TGTGCCAGCTCAGCCTCTAGCGGGGGGTCCTGGACCCAGTACTTC	CASSASSGGSWTQYF
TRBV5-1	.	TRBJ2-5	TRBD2	TGCGCCAGCAGCTTCGTGGCGGGGGACCAGGAGACCCAGTACTTC	CASSFVAGDQETQYF
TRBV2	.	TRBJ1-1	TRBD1	TGTGCCAGCACCCACCCGACAGGGATGAACACTGAAGCTTTCTTT	CASTHPTGMNTEAFF
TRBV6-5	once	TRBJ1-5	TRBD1	TGTGCCAGCAGTCAACGACAGGGGCATCAGCCCCAGCATTTT	CASSQRQGHQPQHF
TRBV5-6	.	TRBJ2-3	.	TGTGCCAGCAGCTTGGGGTGGCGGCAACAGGCCGGCACAGATACGCAGTATTTT	CASSLGWRQQAGTDTQYF
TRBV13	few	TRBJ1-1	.	TGTGCCAGCAGCTTAGCCCTGCGGAGAGACACTGAAGCTTTCTTT	CASSLALRRDTEAFF
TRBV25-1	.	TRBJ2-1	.	TGTGCCAGCAGAGTTACAGGGACCTACAATGAGCAGTTCTTC	CASRVTGTYNEQFF
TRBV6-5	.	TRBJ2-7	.	TGTGCCAGCAGCCTGGGACTCGGAAACTCCTACGAGCAGTACTTC	CASSLGLGNSYEQYF
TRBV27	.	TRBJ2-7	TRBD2	TGTGCCAGCAGTTTATGGCTAGCGGGAGGTGGCGAGCAGTACTTC	CASSLWLAGGGEQYF
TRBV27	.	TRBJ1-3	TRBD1	TGTGCCAGCAGTCCAGGGGGCCCTGGAAACACCATATATTTT	CASSPGGPGNTIYF
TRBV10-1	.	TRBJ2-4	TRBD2	TGCGCCAGCAGTGAGTACGGTGGAGCGGGAGTGGAGGGCATTCAGTACTTC	CASSEYGGAGVEGIQYF
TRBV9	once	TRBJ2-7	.	TGTGCCAGCAGCGTAGAGGAGGAGCCCTACGAGCAGTACTTC	CASSVEEEPYEQYF
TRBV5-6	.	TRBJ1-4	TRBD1	TGTGCCAGCAGTCCCGGGACAGCGGGTCCTAATGAAAAACTGTTTTTT	CASSPGTAGPNEKLFF
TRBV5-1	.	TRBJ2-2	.	TGCGCCAGCAGCTTGGATCGGACCGGGGAGCTGTTTTTT	CASSLDRTGELFF
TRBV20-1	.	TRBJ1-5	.	TGCAGTGCTAGGGCTCAGGGGCCCCAGCATTTT	CSARAQGPQHF
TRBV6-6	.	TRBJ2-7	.	TGTGCCAGCAGTCTCAGGGGTTCGGACGAGCAGTACTTC	CASSLRGSDEQYF
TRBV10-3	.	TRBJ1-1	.	TGTGCCATCAGTGTGCAGGGTAACACTGAAGCTTTCTTT	CAISVQGNTEAFF
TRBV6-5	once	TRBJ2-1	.	TGTGCCAGCAGCGTCATGGTTTCAGGGCAGTTCTTC	CASSVMVSGQFF
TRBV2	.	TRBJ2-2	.	TGTGCCAGCAGCCCGGGCAGGGGAGGGACCGGGGAGCTGTTTTTT	CASSPGRGGTGELFF
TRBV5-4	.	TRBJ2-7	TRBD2	TGTGCCAGCAGCCAAGAACCTCTAGCGGGAGGGCCTCGGGAGCAGTACTTC	CASSQEPLAGGPREQYF
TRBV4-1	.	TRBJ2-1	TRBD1	TGCGCCAGCAGCCAGGGGACAGGGGCCTACAATGAGCAGTTCTTC	CASSQGTGAYNEQFF
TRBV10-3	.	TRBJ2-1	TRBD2	TGTGCCATCAGTGAGTCAGGACTAGGTAGGACGTGGAGTGAGCAGTTCTTC	CAISESGLGRTWSEQFF
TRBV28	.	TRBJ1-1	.	TGTGCCAGCAGTTTGTGGGTGGGCAGTGAAGCTTTCTTT	CASSLWVGSEAFF
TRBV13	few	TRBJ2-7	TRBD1	TGTGCCAGCAGCCCCCAGGGGGCCCTCTACGAGCAGTACTTC	CASSPQGALYEQYF
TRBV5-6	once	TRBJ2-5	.	TGTGCCAGCAGCTCGGACATCCCAGAGACCCAGTACTTC	CASSSDIPETQYF
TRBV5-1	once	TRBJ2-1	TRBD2	TGCGCCAGCAGCTTGTCCCTAGCGGGGGACAATGAGCAGTTCTTC	CASSLSLAGDNEQFF
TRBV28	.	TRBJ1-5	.	TGTGCCAGCATCCCCCTAGACTATAGCAATCAGCCCCAGCATTTT	CASIPLDYSNQPQHF
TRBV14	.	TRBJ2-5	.	TGTGCCAGCAGCCGAGGACTACAAGAGACCCAGTACTTC	CASSRGLQETQYF
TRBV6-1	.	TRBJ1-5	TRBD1	TGTGCCAGCAGTGCTTCCCGGGACAGGGCGTACAGCAATCAGCCCCAGCATTTT	CASSASRDRAYSNQPQHF
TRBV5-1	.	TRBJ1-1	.	TGCGCCAGCGGGGAGGGAACTGAAGCTTTCTTT	CASGEGTEAFF
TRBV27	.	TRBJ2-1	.	TGTGCCAGCAGTTTATTGTTGTCGGGGAGCAATGAGCAGTTCTTC	CASSLLLSGSNEQFF
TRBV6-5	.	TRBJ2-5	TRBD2	TGTGCCAGCACGGGACTAGCGGGGACCCAAGAGACCCAGTACTTC	CASTGLAGTQETQYF
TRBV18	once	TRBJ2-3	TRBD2	TGTGCCAGCTCACCGGGAGGACTAGCATCAGGCACAGATACGCAGTATTTT	CASSPGGLASGTDTQYF
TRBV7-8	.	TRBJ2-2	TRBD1	TGTGCCAGCAGCGTACAGGGGGCCACCGGGGAGCTGTTTTTT	CASSVQGATGELFF
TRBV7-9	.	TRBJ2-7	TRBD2	TGTGCCAGCAGCTTAGGTATCGGGGGGGTAACCTACGAGCAGTACTTC	CASSLGIGGVTYEQYF
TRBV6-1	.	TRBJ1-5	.	TGTGCCAGCAGTGAAAGTAAGACTGAAAATCAGCCCCAGCATTTT	CASSESKTENQPQHF
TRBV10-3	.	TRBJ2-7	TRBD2	TGTGCCATCACCACGACACCTCCGGGACTAGCGGGGGTATATTACGAGCAGTACTTC	CAITTTPPGLAGVYYEQYF
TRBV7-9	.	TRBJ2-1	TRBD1	TGTGCCAGCGGACAAGGGACAGGGGGATACAATGAGCAGTTCTTC	CASGQGTGGYNEQFF
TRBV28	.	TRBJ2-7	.	TGTGCCAGCATGTTAAGGGGCTACTCCTACGAGCAGTACTTC	CASMLRGYSYEQYF
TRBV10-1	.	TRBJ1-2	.	TGCGCCAGCTACAGAGCTAACTATGGCTACACCTTC	CASYRANYGYTF
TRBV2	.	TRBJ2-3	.	TGTGCCAGCAGGCCCCCCGGGATTCGCACAGATACGCAGTATTTT	CASRPPGIRTDTQYF
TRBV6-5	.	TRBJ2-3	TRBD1	TGTGCCAGCAGTTACACGTACAGGGGAACAGATACGCAGTATTTT	CASSYTYRGTDTQYF
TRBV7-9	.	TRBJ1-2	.	TGTGCCAGCAGCTTAGAACAGTTCTATGGCTACACCTTC	CASSLEQFYGYTF
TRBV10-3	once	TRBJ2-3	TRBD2	TGTGCCACCCTAGCGGGAGGGCCCGCCGACACGCAGTATTTT	CATLAGGPADTQYF
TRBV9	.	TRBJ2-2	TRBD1	TGTGCCAGCAGCGTAGCCCCGACAGGGCAGAACACCGGGGAGCTGTTTTTT	CASSVAPTGQNTGELFF
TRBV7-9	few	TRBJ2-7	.	TGTGCCAGCAGCTTGGGCAGAGAATACTACGAGCAGTACTTC	CASSLGREYYEQYF
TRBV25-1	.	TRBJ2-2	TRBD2	TGTGCCAGCAGGAGCGGGGCCGGGGAGCTGTTTTTT	CASRSGAGELFF
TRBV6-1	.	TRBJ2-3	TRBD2	TGTGCCAGCAGTGAAGGGGGCATAGCGGGAGGCTATGGAGAAACGCAGTATTTT	CASSEGGIAGGYGETQYF
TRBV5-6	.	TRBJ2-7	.	TGTGCCAGCAGCTTGGCCGCGGCTAGCAGTTCTTACGAGCAGTACTTC	CASSLAAASSSYEQYF
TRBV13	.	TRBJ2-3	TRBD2	TGTGCCAGCAGTTTTAGCGGGGGGCCGGCTAGCACAGATACGCAGTATTTT	CASSFSGGPASTDTQYF
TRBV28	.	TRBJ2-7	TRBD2	TGTGCCAGCAGTTCGGCGGCTAGCGGGAGCTACGAGCAGTACTTC	CASSSAASGSYEQYF
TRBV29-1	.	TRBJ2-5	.	TGCAGCTCCCGCACAGGGATGGAGACCCAGTACTTC	CSSRTGMETQYF
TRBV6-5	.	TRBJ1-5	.	TGTGCCAGCAGTTACTCGAGGGAGTTAAATCAGCCCCAGCATTTT	CASSYSRELNQPQHF
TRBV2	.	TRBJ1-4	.	TGTGCCAGCAAAGAGACATTGAATGAAAAACTGTTTTTT	CASKETLNEKLFF
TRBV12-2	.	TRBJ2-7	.	TGTGCAAGTCGCCTCGCGGGACCTTACTACGAGCAGTACTTC	CASRLAGPYYEQYF
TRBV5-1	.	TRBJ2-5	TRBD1	TGCGCCAGCAGCCACTTTCCGGGACAGAGCGAGACCCAGTACTTC	CASSHFPGQSETQYF
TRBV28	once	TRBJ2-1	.	TGTGCCAGCAGCGCGAGCGGGACAGGCTTCAATGAGCAGTTCTTC	CASSASGTGFNEQFF
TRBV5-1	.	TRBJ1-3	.	TGCGCCAGCAGCTTGAGCGGCTCTGGAAACACCATATATTTT	CASSLSGSGNTIYF